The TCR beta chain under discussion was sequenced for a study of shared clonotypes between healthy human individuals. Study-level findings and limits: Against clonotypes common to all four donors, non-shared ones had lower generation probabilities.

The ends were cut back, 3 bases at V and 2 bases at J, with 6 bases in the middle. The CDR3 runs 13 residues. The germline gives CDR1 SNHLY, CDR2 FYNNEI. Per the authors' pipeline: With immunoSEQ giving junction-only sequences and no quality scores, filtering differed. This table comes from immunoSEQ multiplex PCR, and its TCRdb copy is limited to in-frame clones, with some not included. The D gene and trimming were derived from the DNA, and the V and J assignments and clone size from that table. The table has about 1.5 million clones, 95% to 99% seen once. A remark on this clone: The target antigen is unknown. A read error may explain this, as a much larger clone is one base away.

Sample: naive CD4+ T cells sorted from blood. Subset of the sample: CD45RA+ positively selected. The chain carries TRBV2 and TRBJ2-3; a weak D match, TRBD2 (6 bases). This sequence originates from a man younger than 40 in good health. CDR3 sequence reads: CASSERDTDTQYF. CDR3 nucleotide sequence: TGTGCCAGCAGTGAGCGGGACACAGATACGCAGTATTTT.